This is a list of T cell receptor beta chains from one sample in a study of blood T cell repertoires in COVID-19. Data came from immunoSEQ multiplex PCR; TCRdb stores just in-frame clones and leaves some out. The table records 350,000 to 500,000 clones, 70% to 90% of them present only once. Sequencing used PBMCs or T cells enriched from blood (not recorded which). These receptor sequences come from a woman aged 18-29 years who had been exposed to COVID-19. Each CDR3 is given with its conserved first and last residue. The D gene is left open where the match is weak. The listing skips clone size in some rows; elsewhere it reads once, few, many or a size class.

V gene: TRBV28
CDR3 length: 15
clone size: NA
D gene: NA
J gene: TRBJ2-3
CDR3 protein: CASSSPTTSTDTQYF
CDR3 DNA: TGTGCCAGCAGTTCCCCTACTACTAGCACAGATACGCAGTATTTT

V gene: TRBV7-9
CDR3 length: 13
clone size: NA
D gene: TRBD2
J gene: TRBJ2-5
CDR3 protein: CASTLAGVETQYF
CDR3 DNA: TGTGCCAGCACCCTAGCGGGAGTGGAGACCCAGTACTTC

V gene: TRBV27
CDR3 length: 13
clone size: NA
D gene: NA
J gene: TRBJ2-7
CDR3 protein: CASSSGSSYEQYF
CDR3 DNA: TGTGCCAGCAGTTCTGGGAGCTCCTACGAGCAGTACTTC

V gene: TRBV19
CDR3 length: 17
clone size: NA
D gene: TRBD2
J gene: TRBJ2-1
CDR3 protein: CASSISYGGGALNEQFF
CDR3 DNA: TGTGCCAGTAGTATATCGTACGGCGGGGGGGCCCTCAATGAGCAGTTCTTC

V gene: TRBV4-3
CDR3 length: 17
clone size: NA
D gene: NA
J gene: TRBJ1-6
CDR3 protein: CASSQEIGATNNSPLHF
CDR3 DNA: TGCGCCAGCAGCCAAGAAATAGGAGCCACTAATAATTCACCCCTCCACTTT

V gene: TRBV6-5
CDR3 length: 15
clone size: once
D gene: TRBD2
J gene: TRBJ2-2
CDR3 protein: CASRPGLARTGELFF
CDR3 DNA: TGTGCCAGCAGACCCGGACTAGCGCGAACCGGGGAGCTGTTTTTT

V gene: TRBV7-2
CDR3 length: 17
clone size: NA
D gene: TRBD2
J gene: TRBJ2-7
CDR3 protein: CASSLQGTSGRAREQYF
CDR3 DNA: TGTGCCAGCAGCTTACAAGGGACTAGCGGGAGGGCCCGCGAGCAGTACTTC

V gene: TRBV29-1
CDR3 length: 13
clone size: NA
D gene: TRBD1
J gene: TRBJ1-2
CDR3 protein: CSATRQGGYGYTF
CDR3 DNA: TGCAGCGCCACAAGACAGGGGGGCTATGGCTACACCTTC

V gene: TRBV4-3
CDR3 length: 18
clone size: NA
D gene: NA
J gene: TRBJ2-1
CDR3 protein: CASSQDRAGAGSYNEQFF
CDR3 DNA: TGCGCCAGCAGCCAAGATCGGGCGGGGGCTGGGTCCTACAATGAGCAGTTCTTC

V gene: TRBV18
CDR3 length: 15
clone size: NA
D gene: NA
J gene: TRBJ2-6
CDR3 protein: CASSPQGGGANVLTF
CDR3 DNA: TGTGCCAGCTCACCTCAGGGTGGCGGGGCCAACGTCCTGACTTTC

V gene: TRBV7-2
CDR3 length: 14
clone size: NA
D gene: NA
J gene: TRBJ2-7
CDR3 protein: CASSIQTGPYEQYF
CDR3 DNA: TGTGCCAGCAGTATTCAGACAGGACCCTACGAGCAGTACTTC

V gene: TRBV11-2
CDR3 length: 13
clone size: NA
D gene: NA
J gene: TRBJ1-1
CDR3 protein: CASSSGHNTEAFF
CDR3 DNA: TGTGCCAGCAGCTCCGGACATAACACTGAAGCTTTCTTT

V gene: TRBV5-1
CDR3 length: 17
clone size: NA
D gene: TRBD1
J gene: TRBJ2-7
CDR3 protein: CASSLEGYRGQGNNQYF
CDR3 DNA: TGCGCCAGCAGCTTGGAAGGATACAGGGGGCAGGGGAACAATCAGTACTTC